These 27 T cell receptor beta chains were all obtained from the same sample, sequenced in a study of cytomegalovirus exposure and HLA in healthy donors. Using immunoSEQ multiplex PCR, the repertoire was profiled, and TCRdb retains in-frame clones only, with some absent. The sample shows about 240,000 clones, around 88% of them seen only once. The sample consisted of PBMCs. These receptors came from a young woman in good health and CMV-seropositive.

This chain joins TRBV18 and TRBJ2-3; tentative D call: TRBD2 (5 bases). This CDR3 is built from 14 residues. Germline assignment: CDR1 KGHSH and CDR2 LQKENI. With 0 bases removed from V and 5 bases from J, the gap between germline ends came to 9 bases. The CDR3 bases are TGTGCCAGCTCACCACCGCCTCGGGGAGATACGCAGTATTTT. Translating gives CASSPPPRGDTQYF.

J is TRBJ1-5 and V is TRBV19, with TRBD1 as a possible D gene (6 bases). Germline V gives CDR1 LNHDA, CDR2 SQIVND (reference sequence). Trimming cost V 3 bases and J 5 bases, with 14 bases left between them. This CDR3 is built from 15 residues. CDR3 DNA: TGTGCCAGTAGTATTTTTGTGTCAGGGGATCAGCCCCAGCATTTT. This codes for CASSIFVSGDQPQHF.

This chain connects TRBV5-1 to TRBJ2-7, with 9 bases identical to TRBD2. The CDR3 is 16 amino acids. V gave up 1 base and J gave up 1 base; unmatched junction bases: 6. Per germline, CDR1 SGHRS and CDR2 YFSETQ. The CDR3 DNA is TGCGCCAGCAGCTTGAGTCCTAGCGGGAAGTCCTACGAGCAGTACTTC. This encodes CASSLSPSGKSYEQYF. Complete variable domain (other parts from reference TRBV5-1 and TRBJ2-7): KAGVTQTPRYLIKTRGQQVTLSCSPISGHRSVSWYQQTPGQGLQFLFEYFSETQRNKGNFPGRFSGRQFSNSRSEMNVSTLELGDSALYLCASSLSPSGKSYEQYFGPGTRLTVT.

With respect to this clone: Relative to the germline gene, one junction end is altered; a read error may explain this. V is TRBV2 and J is TRBJ2-4; 10 positions agree with TRBD1. CDR1 is SNHLY, CDR2 FYNNEI, per germline. The CDR3 has 12 amino acids. For the CDR3, the DNA is TGTGCCAGCAGAGGGGACAGGGGACTAGTGGACTTC. Encoded protein: CASRGDRGLVDF. The complete variable domain, with remaining parts taken from reference TRBV2 and TRBJ2-4, reads EPEVTQTPSHQVTQMGQEVILRCVPISNHLYFYWYRQILGQKVEFLVSFYNNEISEKSEIFDDQFSVERPDGSNFTLKIRSTKLEDSAMYFCASRGDRGLVDFGAGTRLSVL.

This rearrangement joins TRBV28 to TRBJ1-2, with D perhaps TRBD1 (6 bases). The CDR3 extends over 13 amino acids. Trimming removed 5 bases from V and 6 bases from J, with 13 bases in between. Germline V CDR1 and CDR2: MDHEN, SYDVKM. DNA for the CDR3: TGTGCCAGCAGTCGCCTGACAGGCCATGGCTACACCTTC. Translated, it gives CASSRLTGHGYTF.

V is TRBV5-1 and J is TRBJ2-2; 14 nucleotides agree with TRBD2. J lost 7 bases, V lost 1 base, and 12 bases had no gene match. Per germline, CDR1 SGHRS and CDR2 YFSETQ. This CDR3 is built from 19 residues. Written as DNA, the CDR3 is TGCGCCAGCAGCTTGTTGAGGGGGACTAGCGGGAGAAGTGGCGGGGAGCTGTTTTTT. This encodes CASSLLRGTSGRSGGELFF.

The rearrangement uses TRBV5-4 and TRBJ2-7, with a tentative D call TRBD2 (6 bases). V shed 2 bases and J shed 2 bases, with 14 bases lying between them. The CDR3 loop spans 15 amino acids. Germline V lookup: CDR1 SGHNT, CDR2 YYREEE (reference sequence). CDR3 sequence: CASSFRETGAYEQYF. The CDR3 DNA reads as TGTGCCAGCAGCTTTCGGGAGACGGGAGCCTACGAGCAGTACTTC. Variable domain in full (rest from reference TRBV5-4 and TRBJ2-7): ETGVTQSPTHLIKTRGQQVTLRCSSQSGHNTVSWYQQALGQGPQFIFQYYREEENGRGNFPPRFSGLQFPNYSSELNVNALELDDSALYLCASSFRETGAYEQYFGPGTRLTVT.

The gene calls are TRBV28 and TRBJ1-1; D uncertain. The CDR3 length is 12 residues. The germline gives CDR1 MDHEN, CDR2 SYDVKM. The ends were cut back, 5 bases at V and 2 bases at J, with 6 bases in the middle. Here the CDR3 DNA reads TGTGCCAGCAGTCCGGGTAACACTGAAGCTTTCTTT. This codes for CASSPGNTEAFF. Full variable domain (missing parts from reference TRBV28 and TRBJ1-1): DVKVTQSSRYLVKRTGEKVFLECVQDMDHENMFWYRQDPGLGLRLIYFSYDVKMKEKGDIPEGYSVSREKKERFSLILESASTNQTSMYLCASSPGNTEAFFGQGTRLTVV.

The chain carries TRBV7-8 and TRBJ2-7; tentatively, D is TRBD1 (6 bases). With 0 bases removed from V and 0 bases from J, the gap between germline ends came to 12 bases. Per germline, CDR1 SGHVS and CDR2 FQNEAQ. CDR3 length: 16 residues. The CDR3 sequence is CASSLAGHRASYEQYF. The CDR3 DNA follows: TGTGCCAGCAGCTTAGCCGGGCACAGGGCCTCCTACGAGCAGTACTTC.

This rearrangement joins TRBV7-9 to TRBJ2-7; TRBD1 is a possible D gene (7 bases). The V gene lost 2 bases and the J gene lost 4 bases, with 15 bases spanning the gap. The CDR3 is 15 residues long. In germline, CDR1 is SEHNR, CDR2 FQNEAQ (reference sequence). The CDR3 sequence: CASSLNYQGGYEQYF. The CDR3 coding sequence is TGTGCCAGCAGCTTAAATTACCAGGGGGGATACGAGCAGTACTTC.

The J gene is TRBJ1-1, the V gene TRBV27, with D tentatively TRBD1 (6 bases). V shed 0 bases and J shed 2 bases, with 10 bases lying between them. In germline, CDR1 is MNHEY, CDR2 SMNVEV (reference sequence). The CDR3 totals 15 residues. The CDR3 loop is CASSLSLGANTEAFF. The CDR3 DNA follows: TGTGCCAGCAGTTTATCTCTGGGGGCAAACACTGAAGCTTTCTTT.

This clone was counted at least ten times. The chain couples TRBV11-2 to TRBJ2-2, with TRBD1 matching 10 bases. Germline assignment: CDR1 SGHAT and CDR2 FQNNGV. Trimming cost V 3 bases and J 7 bases; bases outside gene matches: 5. The CDR3 contains 15 residues. The CDR3 here is CASSLGQGNIGELFF. CDR3 sequence (DNA): TGTGCCAGCAGCTTGGGACAGGGGAATATCGGGGAGCTGTTTTTT. The complete variable domain, with remaining parts taken from reference TRBV11-2 and TRBJ2-2, reads EAGVAQSPRYKIIEKRQSVAFWCNPISGHATLYWYQQILGQGPKLLIQFQNNGVVDDSQLPKDRFSAERLKGVDSTLKIQPAKLEDSAVYLCASSLGQGNIGELFFGEGSRLTVL.

The chain combines TRBV13 with TRBJ1-4, with D unresolved. The V gene's germline CDR1 is PRHDT and CDR2 FYEKMQ (reference sequence). There are 13 residues in the CDR3. With 0 bases removed from V and 6 bases from J, the gap between germline ends came to 5 bases. The CDR3: CASSLGIDEKLFF. CDR3 nucleotide sequence: TGTGCCAGCAGCTTAGGCATAGATGAAAAACTGTTTTTT.

In this sample, this clone turned up a few times. J is TRBJ2-7 and V is TRBV15; D not resolved. Between the trimmed V and J ends, which lost 0 bases and 7 bases, there was a span of 13 bases. Per germline, CDR1 LNHNV and CDR2 YYDKDF (reference sequence). The CDR3 runs 14 residues. DNA of the CDR3: TGTGCCACCAGCAGAGATCCGGCCGAGGCGGAGCAGTACTTC. This sequence encodes CATSRDPAEAEQYF.

This chain uses TRBV6-5 with TRBJ2-7, with 8 bases fitting TRBD1. Germline CDR1 MNHEY, CDR2 SVGAGI. J was trimmed by 3 bases and V by 4 bases; bases with no gene match: 11. The CDR3 has 16 amino acids. CDR3 region: CASSLFFGQGGYEQYF. In nucleotides, the CDR3 is TGTGCCAGCAGTTTGTTTTTCGGACAGGGCGGCTACGAGCAGTACTTC.

As for this clone: The same CDR3 is also encoded by other DNA sequences in this sample. This rearrangement joins TRBV28 to TRBJ2-7; 7 nucleotides line up with TRBD1. The trim removed 4 bases at V and 0 bases at J, leaving 6 bases unmatched. The germline CDR1 and CDR2 sequences are MDHEN and SYDVKM. The CDR3 totals 15 residues. The CDR3 is CASSSRTGGSYEQYF. The CDR3 nucleotides read TGTGCCAGCAGTTCTCGGACAGGAGGCTCCTACGAGCAGTACTTC.

This clone was observed a handful of times. This rearrangement joins TRBV28 to TRBJ2-7, with D unresolved. The CDR3 consists of 10 residues. Per the germline V gene, CDR1 is MDHEN and CDR2 is SYDVKM. Trimming stripped 4 bases from V and 6 bases from J, with 4 bases between. In DNA, the CDR3 is TGTGCCAGCAGTTCCGGCGAGCAGTACTTC. Its translation is CASSSGEQYF.

For the CDR3, the DNA is TGTGCCAGCTCACCACGCTCCGGGACAGCTATGAACACTGAAGCTTTCTTT. It is translated as CASSPRSGTAMNTEAFF. The chain employs TRBV18 and TRBJ1-1; TRBD1 matches 7 bases. This CDR3 is built from 17 residues. Germline V gene sequence: CDR1 KGHSH, CDR2 LQKENI. J lost 0 bases, V lost 1 base, and 8 bases had no gene match.

V usage is TRBV28 and J usage is TRBJ1-2, with D unclear. In germline, CDR1 is MDHEN, CDR2 SYDVKM. The CDR3 consists of 11 residues. V was cut by 2 bases and J by 7 bases, with 5 bases left in between. The CDR3 DNA follows: TGTGCCAGCAGTTTACTGAGTGGCTACACCTTC. This translates into CASSLLSGYTF.

The table lists this clone with a count of one. The chain employs TRBV7-8 and TRBJ1-5, with D unclear. CDR1 SGHVS and CDR2 FQNEAQ come from the germline V gene. This CDR3 spans 12 amino acids. V was cut by 5 bases and J by 2 bases, with 4 bases left in between. CDR3 in amino acids: CASSGGNQPQHF. CDR3 DNA sequence: TGTGCCAGCAGCGGAGGCAATCAGCCCCAGCATTTT. Supplemented by reference TRBV7-8 and TRBJ1-5, the full variable domain reads GAGVSQSPRYKVAKRGQDVALRCDPISGHVSLFWYQQALGQGPEFLTYFQNEAQLDKSGLPSDRFFAERPEGSVSTLKIQRTQQEDSAVYLCASSGGNQPQHFGDGTRLSIL.

The V call is TRBV6-5, the J call TRBJ1-1; 7 bases are shared with TRBD1. The V gene's germline CDR1 is MNHEY and CDR2 SVGAGI. J was trimmed by 1 base and V by 6 bases; bases with no gene match: 5. There are 14 residues in the CDR3. DNA for the CDR3: TGTGCCAGCAGCCCGGGACAGACGAACACTGAAGCTTTCTTT. As protein: CASSPGQTNTEAFF.

This clone has just one count. V is TRBV29-1 and J is TRBJ1-1; 8 nucleotides agree with TRBD1. This CDR3 contains 15 residues. V lost 5 bases to trimming and J lost 1 base; unmatched junction nucleotides: 9. Germline V gene lookup returns CDR1 SQVTM and CDR2 ANQGSEA. The CDR3 here is CSVPRSGTGNTEAFF. CDR3 DNA sequence: TGCAGCGTTCCCCGCTCGGGGACAGGGAACACTGAAGCTTTCTTT.

V is TRBV5-1 and J is TRBJ2-3, with 12 bases identical to TRBD1. Per germline, CDR1 SGHRS and CDR2 YFSETQ. Trimming at V came to 3 bases and at J to 5 bases, leaving 10 bases not matched to a gene. This CDR3 contains 17 residues. DNA for the CDR3: TGCGCCAGCAGCTCAGGGGGACAGGGGGCGTCCAGAGATACGCAGTATTTT. It yields the protein CASSSGGQGASRDTQYF.

The V and J genes are TRBV19 and TRBJ2-1; 9 bases agree with TRBD2. J lost 9 bases, V lost 7 bases, and 10 bases had no gene match. The CDR3 totals 14 residues. The germline CDR1 and CDR2 sequences are LNHDA and SQIVND (reference sequence). CDR3 DNA: TGTGCCAGTAATAGGAGCGGGAGGAGTAGTGAGCAGTTCTTC. Its translation is CASNRSGRSSEQFF.

The table lists this clone with a count of one. The chain has TRBV5-4 and TRBJ1-1, with D possibly matching TRBD1 (6 bases). The V gene lost 6 bases and the J gene lost 1 base, with 13 bases spanning the gap. CDR1 and CDR2 (germline): SGHNT, YYREEE (reference sequence). This CDR3 spans 14 amino acids. Here the CDR3 reads CASNPDSWNTEAFF. The DNA for the CDR3 is TGTGCCAGCAACCCGGACAGTTGGAACACTGAAGCTTTCTTT. Combining the CDR3 with reference TRBV5-4 and TRBJ1-1 gives the whole variable domain ETGVTQSPTHLIKTRGQQVTLRCSSQSGHNTVSWYQQALGQGPQFIFQYYREEENGRGNFPPRFSGLQFPNYSSELNVNALELDDSALYLCASNPDSWNTEAFFGQGTRLTVV.

The gene calls are TRBV5-1 and TRBJ2-5, with 7 bases fitting TRBD2. CDR1 is SGHRS and CDR2 is YFSETQ in the germline V gene. This CDR3 has 15 residues. V lost 3 bases to trimming and J lost 5 bases; unmatched junction nucleotides: 10. The CDR3 spells CASSSGGGVMETQYF. CDR3 sequence (DNA): TGCGCCAGCAGCTCGGGGGGAGGAGTCATGGAGACCCAGTACTTC.

The V call is TRBV27, the J call TRBJ2-3; TRBD2 matches 7 bases. With V trimmed by 2 bases and J by 6 bases, 8 bases remained unmatched. From germline, CDR1 is MNHEY and CDR2 SMNVEV (reference sequence). CDR3 size: 15 residues. The CDR3 sequence: CASSLGGRARDTQYF. The CDR3 DNA is TGTGCCAGCAGTTTAGGGGGGAGGGCCAGGGATACGCAGTATTTT.